This T cell receptor beta chain came from a study of cytomegalovirus exposure and HLA in healthy donors. About this clone: The antigen is undetermined.

Per germline, CDR1 MNHNS and CDR2 SASEGT. Trimming took 8 bases from V and 3 from J; bases not matched to a gene: 1. This CDR3 is 13 amino acids long. The study, taken as a whole, reports: Reports state that TCR beta sequences accurately predicted most subjects' HLA-A and HLA-B alleles. Researchers had no immune exposure information except CMV serostatus available. Follow-up analysis later connected one missense variant in DCLRE1C with trimming of TCR beta V- and J-genes.

The PCR was carried out with 60 Vbeta primers and 13 Jbeta primers. Here immunoSEQ multiplex PCR was the method, and the copy in TCRdb shows in-frame clones only, minus some. The sample has 77,000 or so clones, 78% seen once; the top ten hold around 1.5%. The sample was PBMCs. The receptor was isolated from a man aged 40-55 years in good health and CMV-seronegative. V gene TRBV6-1 combines with J gene TRBJ2-7; 13 bases fit TRBD2. The CDR3 nucleotides are TGTGCCAGCGGGACTAGCGGGATCTACGAGCAGTACTTC. Amino acids: CASGTSGIYEQYF.